Presented here are 25 T cell receptor beta chains from one specimen sequenced in a study of shared clonotypes between healthy human individuals. The table came from immunoSEQ multiplex PCR; TCRdb's copy has only in-frame clones and leaves some out. The sample yields fewer than 550,000 clones, roughly 85% seen once. The sample taken for sequencing was PBMCs. The receptors were gathered from a woman aged 40-49 years in good health. Some clones in this sample may be carry-over from other donors' samples.

V usage is TRBV4-1 and J usage is TRBJ2-7, with D unresolved. Germline assignment: CDR1 MGHRA and CDR2 YSYEKL. The V end was cut by 5 bases, the J end by 3 bases, with 14 bases between. The CDR3 is made up of 14 amino acids. The DNA for the CDR3 is TGCGCCAGCAGCGCTAGGTCCTTCAGCTACGAGCAGTACTTC. Translating gives CASSARSFSYEQYF.

The chain carries TRBV5-4 and TRBJ2-1; D remains unclear. Germline V gene sequence: CDR1 SGHNT, CDR2 YYREEE (reference sequence). Trimming pared 4 bases from V and 0 bases from J, leaving 14 bases between. The CDR3 consists of 16 residues. CDR3 loop: CASSTKGGSSYNEQFF. The CDR3 DNA sequence: TGTGCCAGCAGCACCAAGGGCGGTAGCTCCTACAATGAGCAGTTCTTC. The variable domain in full, with the rest retrieved from reference TRBV5-4 and TRBJ2-1, is ETGVTQSPTHLIKTRGQQVTLRCSSQSGHNTVSWYQQALGQGPQFIFQYYREEENGRGNFPPRFSGLQFPNYSSELNVNALELDDSALYLCASSTKGGSSYNEQFFGPGTRLTVL.

The V and J genes are TRBV6-6 and TRBJ2-7; tentatively, D is TRBD1 or TRBD2 (6 bases each). The CDR3 is made up of 16 amino acids. The germline gives CDR1 MNHNY, CDR2 SVGAGI (reference sequence). Trimming shortened V by 4 bases and J by 6 bases, and 22 bases separated the two germline ends. The CDR3 nucleotides read TGTGCCAGCAGTTTCTCAGGGGAACTAGCCTTTGGCGAGCAGTACTTC. Translated, it gives CASSFSGELAFGEQYF.

The chain carries TRBV9 and TRBJ2-2; either TRBD1 or TRBD2 may fit D (5 bases each). There are 14 residues in the CDR3. CDR1 is SGDLS, CDR2 YYNGEE, per germline. Trimming removed 5 bases at V and 3 bases at J, with 11 bases between. CDR3 DNA sequence: TGTGCCAGCAGGTCAGGGACGGACACCGGGGAGCTGTTTTTT. As protein: CASRSGTDTGELFF.

Turning to this clone: This specimen includes other DNA sequences encoding the same CDR3. V and J are TRBV28 and TRBJ1-3; 8 bases are a match to TRBD1. CDR3 size: 14 residues. The trim removed 2 bases at V and 3 bases at J, leaving 0 bases unmatched. Germline CDR1 MDHEN, CDR2 SYDVKM. The CDR3 region is CASSLGTGGNTIYF. The CDR3 nucleotides are TGTGCCAGCAGTTTAGGGACAGGTGGAAACACCATATATTTT.

The chain links TRBV2 to TRBJ2-5; 7 bases fit TRBD1. The CDR3 loop spans 12 amino acids. CDR1 and CDR2 from the germline V gene are SNHLY and FYNNEI. Losses at the gene ends were 6 bases for V and 5 bases for J; bases not matched to a gene: 3. The CDR3 region is CASRPDRETQYF. The CDR3 coding sequence is TGTGCCAGCAGGCCGGACAGGGAGACCCAGTACTTC.

This clone was found a few times. The rearrangement uses TRBV18 and TRBJ2-1, with 8 bases aligning to TRBD2. The CDR3 loop spans 14 amino acids. Trimming removed 6 bases from V and 9 bases from J; junction bases left unmatched: 10. Germline lookup yields CDR1 KGHSH and CDR2 LQKENI. The CDR3 region is CASSPGGEPGEQFF. The DNA of the CDR3 is TGTGCCAGCTCCCCGGGGGGGGAACCCGGTGAGCAGTTCTTC.

A few counts support this clone. The V gene is TRBV2, the J gene TRBJ2-5; TRBD2 matches 7 bases. CDR3 length equals 12 residues. Per the germline V gene, CDR1 is SNHLY and CDR2 is FYNNEI. Losses at the gene ends were 7 bases for V and 5 bases for J; bases not matched to a gene: 4. In DNA form, the CDR3 reads TGTGCCAGCAAGGCCGGGGGGGAGACCCAGTACTTC. Translation gives CASKAGGETQYF. The full variable domain, with the rest looked up from reference TRBV2 and TRBJ2-5, is EPEVTQTPSHQVTQMGQEVILRCVPISNHLYFYWYRQILGQKVEFLVSFYNNEISEKSEIFDDQFSVERPDGSNFTLKIRSTKLEDSAMYFCASKAGGETQYFGPGTRLLVL.

The J gene is TRBJ2-3, the V gene TRBV27, with 9 bases lining up with TRBD1. The V segment lost 5 bases and the J segment 2 bases; nucleotides outside the gene matches: 8. The CDR3 is made up of 16 amino acids. The germline V gene has CDR1 MNHEY and CDR2 SMNVEV (reference sequence). The CDR3 protein is CASSPRGTGYTDTQYF. CDR3 coding DNA: TGTGCCAGCAGTCCGAGGGGGACAGGGTACACAGATACGCAGTATTTT.

The genes are TRBV27 and TRBJ2-1, with D maybe TRBD1 (6 bases). There are 12 residues in the CDR3. Germline CDR1 MNHEY, CDR2 SMNVEV (reference sequence). V dropped 7 bases and J dropped 7 bases, with 11 bases sitting between them. The CDR3 loop is CASMARGNEQFF. The DNA of the CDR3 is TGTGCCAGCATGGCGAGGGGGAATGAGCAGTTCTTC.

This rearrangement joins TRBV4-1 to TRBJ2-5, with D perhaps matching TRBD1 (6 bases). The CDR3 extends over 15 amino acids. Trimming cost V 4 bases and J 5 bases, with 17 bases left between them. In germline, CDR1 is MGHRA, CDR2 YSYEKL. This chain's CDR3 is CASSRGVRGGETQYF. In DNA form, the CDR3 reads TGCGCCAGCAGCCGAGGGGTCAGGGGCGGGGAGACCCAGTACTTC.

This clone was seen once. V and J are TRBV4-2 and TRBJ2-7; D ambiguous. The CDR3 runs 13 residues. The V end lost 4 bases, the J end lost 5 bases, and 12 bases lay between the germline ends. Germline assignment: CDR1 LGHNA and CDR2 YNFKEQ. In DNA, the CDR3 is TGTGCCAGCAGCCCCCTCTTATTCAACGAGCAGTACTTC. It specifies CASSPLLFNEQYF.

The chain employs TRBV9 and TRBJ2-7; 9 positions match TRBD1. There are 16 residues in the CDR3. Germline lookup yields CDR1 SGDLS and CDR2 YYNGEE. J was trimmed by 2 bases and V by 3 bases; bases with no gene match: 9. The chain's CDR3 is CASSADGGDRAYEQYF. The DNA for the CDR3 is TGTGCCAGCAGCGCCGACGGAGGGGACAGGGCCTACGAGCAGTACTTC.

The chain couples TRBV19 to TRBJ2-1, with D perhaps given as TRBD1 or TRBD2 (6 bases each). From germline, CDR1 is LNHDA and CDR2 SQIVND (reference sequence). The CDR3 sequence is 16 residues long. Trimming shortened V by 8 bases and J by 3 bases, and 20 bases separated the two germline ends. The CDR3 DNA is TGTGCCAGTTCAAACGGTGGGGGGCTGGTCTACAATGAGCAGTTCTTC. This gives the protein CASSNGGGLVYNEQFF. The entire variable domain, with the rest obtained from reference TRBV19 and TRBJ2-1, is as follows: DGGITQSPKYLFRKEGQNVTLSCEQNLNHDAMYWYRQDPGQGLRLIYYSQIVNDFQKGDIAEGYSVSREKKESFPLTVTSAQKNPTAFYLCASSNGGGLVYNEQFFGPGTRLTVL.

The chain couples TRBV21-1 to TRBJ2-5; the table assigns TRBD1, which was not confirmed against the DNA. TRBV21-1 is listed as a pseudogene. CDR3 size: 14 residues. CDR3 nucleotides: TGTGCCAGCAGCAAAGGGACAGGGGGCGAGACCCAGTACTTC. Protein product: CASSKGTGGETQYF.

This clone showed up just a few times. J is TRBJ1-1 and V is TRBV9; D unclear. This CDR3 is 11 amino acids long. The ends were cut back, 4 bases at V and 14 bases at J, with 15 bases in the middle. The germline gives CDR1 SGDLS, CDR2 YYNGEE. The CDR3 DNA reads as TGTGCCAGCAGCTCCTGGTCGAAAGTGTTCTTT. Translating gives CASSSWSKVFF.

The chain joins TRBV10-3 to TRBJ2-3; a weak D match, TRBD1 (5 bases). This CDR3 comprises 16 residues. CDR1 ENHRY and CDR2 SYGVKD come from the germline V gene. The V end lost 4 bases, the J end lost 1 base, and 15 bases lay between the germline ends. The CDR3 reads CAISGGQGRGTDTQYF. The CDR3 DNA reads as TGTGCCATCAGTGGAGGTCAGGGTCGAGGCACAGATACGCAGTATTTT.

V is TRBV11-2 and J is TRBJ1-1, with 7 bases matching TRBD1. The V segment lost 4 bases and the J segment 0 bases; nucleotides outside the gene matches: 11. Germline V CDR1 and CDR2: SGHAT, FQNNGV. This CDR3 is 17 amino acids long. The CDR3 region has the DNA TGTGCCAGCAGCTCCTACCCCGGGACAGCCTTGAACACTGAAGCTTTCTTT. Translated, it gives CASSSYPGTALNTEAFF.

The chain links TRBV6-4 to TRBJ2-7, with TRBD2 matching over 9 bases. This CDR3 spans 17 amino acids. Trimming took 0 bases from V and 0 from J; bases not matched to a gene: 6. Germline V gene lookup returns CDR1 MRHNA and CDR2 SNTAGT. The CDR3 coding sequence is TGTGCCAGCAGTGACTCAGTCCGCGGGAGGGCCTCCTACGAGCAGTACTTC. It yields the protein CASSDSVRGRASYEQYF.

The chain recombines TRBV4-3 with TRBJ2-6; D perhaps matches TRBD1 (5 bases). The CDR3 runs 16 residues. V dropped 3 bases and J dropped 5 bases, with 14 bases sitting between them. From germline, CDR1 is LGHNA and CDR2 YSLEER. The CDR3 nucleotides are TGCGCCAGCAGCCAGGGGCGTCCGGGTAGGGCCAACGTCCTGACTTTC. Amino acid sequence: CASSQGRPGRANVLTF.

The chain links TRBV28 to TRBJ1-5; TRBD1 is a possible D gene (5 bases). The CDR3 extends over 15 amino acids. Germline V gene lookup returns CDR1 MDHEN and CDR2 SYDVKM. Trimming cost V 4 bases and J 2 bases, with 12 bases left between them. The CDR3 region is CASSSREFGNQPQHF. The CDR3 DNA reads as TGTGCCAGCAGTTCCAGGGAGTTTGGCAATCAGCCCCAGCATTTT.

The V and J genes are TRBV30 and TRBJ2-5, with a possible D match to TRBD2 (6 bases). Trimming cost V 0 bases and J 5 bases, with 10 bases left between them. The CDR3 runs 13 residues. Germline V CDR1 and CDR2: GTSNPN, SVGIG (reference sequence). The CDR3 sequence is CAWSVVGGETQYF. CDR3 DNA sequence: TGTGCCTGGAGTGTTGTAGGAGGGGAGACCCAGTACTTC.

The chain has TRBV18 and TRBJ1-1, with no clear D. In germline, CDR1 is KGHSH, CDR2 LQKENI. The CDR3 sequence is 12 residues long. Trimming removed 1 base at V and 12 bases at J, with 12 bases between. DNA for the CDR3: TGTGCCAGCTCACCACAGGGTGAAAGTTCTTTCTTT. This translates into CASSPQGESSFF.

The rearrangement joins TRBV29-1 to TRBJ2-5; no reliable D call. The CDR3 has 11 residues. V lost 0 bases and J 5 bases, leaving 4 bases between the germline ends. The germline V gene encodes CDR1 SQVTM and CDR2 ANQGSEA. CDR3 in amino acids: CSVEDRETQYF. Here the CDR3 DNA reads TGCAGCGTTGAAGATCGGGAGACCCAGTACTTC.

V usage is TRBV28 and J usage is TRBJ1-2, with 10 bases that match TRBD1. The CDR3 runs to 14 residues. Germline-derived CDR1 and CDR2 are MDHEN and SYDVKM. V shed 6 bases, J shed 4 bases, and the junction held 5 bases outside the gene matches. CDR3 DNA: TGTGCCAGCAGCCGCGACAGGGGGCTCTATGGCTACACCTTC. Protein: CASSRDRGLYGYTF.